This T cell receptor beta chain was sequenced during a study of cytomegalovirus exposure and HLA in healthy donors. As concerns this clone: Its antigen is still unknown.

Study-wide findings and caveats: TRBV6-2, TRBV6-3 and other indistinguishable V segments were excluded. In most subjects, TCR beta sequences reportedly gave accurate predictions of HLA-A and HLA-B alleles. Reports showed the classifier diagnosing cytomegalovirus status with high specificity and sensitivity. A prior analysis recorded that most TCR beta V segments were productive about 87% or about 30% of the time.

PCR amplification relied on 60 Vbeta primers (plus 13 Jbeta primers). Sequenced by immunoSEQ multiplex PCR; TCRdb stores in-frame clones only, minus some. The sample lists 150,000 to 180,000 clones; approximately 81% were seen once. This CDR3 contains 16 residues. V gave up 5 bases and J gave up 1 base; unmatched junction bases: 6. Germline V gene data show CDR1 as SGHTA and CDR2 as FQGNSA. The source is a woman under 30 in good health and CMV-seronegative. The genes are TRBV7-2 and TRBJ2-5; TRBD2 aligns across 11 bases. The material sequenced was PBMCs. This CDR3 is CASSVSGTSGQETQYF. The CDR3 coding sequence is TGTGCCAGCAGCGTATCCGGGACTAGCGGCCAAGAGACCCAGTACTTC.